A single sample gave rise to the 29 T cell receptor beta chains below, sequenced in a study of beta chain features in type 1 diabetes. The antigens of these receptors remain unknown. Every bit of the isolated RNA underwent reverse transcription, so sequencing read expressed TCRB transcripts. Sequenced by immunoSEQ multiplex PCR; TCRdb stores in-frame clones only, minus some. The sample records approximately 730,000 clones, roughly 12% being singletons. General study findings and limits: Researchers report that Type 1 diabetes patients had moderately but significantly shorter TCRB CDR3s across all four CD4+ subsets.

The sequenced material came from naive CD4+ T cells from blood. These receptors all come from a man younger than 30 with type 1 diabetes.

This chain uses TRBV15 with TRBJ1-2; TRBD1 might be the D (5 bases). V was trimmed by 0 bases and J by 2 bases, leaving 16 bases between them. The CDR3 spans 17 residues. Germline CDR1 and CDR2: LNHNV and YYDKDF (reference sequence). The DNA for the CDR3 is TGTGCCACCAGCAGAGATCCAGGGCAGGGCGCCAACTATGGCTACACCTTC. Protein sequence: CATSRDPGQGANYGYTF.

The rearrangement uses TRBV18 and TRBJ2-1; D not resolved. This CDR3 region has 13 residues. Germline values: CDR1 KGHSH, CDR2 LQKENI. V was cut by 1 base and J by 4 bases, with 5 bases left in between. CDR3 DNA sequence: TGTGCCAGCTCACCACGAGCATACAATGAGCAGTTCTTC. Protein product: CASSPRAYNEQFF.

This clone was counted between two and nine times. The gene calls are TRBV5-6 and TRBJ1-2, with 8 nucleotides matching TRBD1. There are 16 residues in the CDR3. The trim removed 6 bases at V and 7 bases at J, leaving 17 bases unmatched. Germline loops: CDR1 SGHDT, CDR2 YYEEEE. The CDR3 region is CASNSNRMAGGIGYTF. The DNA of the CDR3 is TGTGCCAGCAACTCGAATCGTATGGCAGGGGGCATTGGCTACACCTTC.

The V gene is TRBV7-9, the J gene TRBJ1-2; the D is unclear. V lost 1 base and J 8 bases, leaving 11 bases between the germline ends. This CDR3 has 13 amino acids. The V gene's germline CDR1 is SEHNR and CDR2 FQNEAQ (reference sequence). The CDR3 reads CASSLGGKAGYTF. As DNA, the CDR3 is TGTGCCAGCAGCTTAGGAGGGAAAGCAGGCTACACCTTC.

A few counts support this clone. The V gene is TRBV7-8, the J gene TRBJ2-1; D unresolved. The CDR3 is 13 residues long. CDR1 is SGHVS and CDR2 is FQNEAQ in the germline V gene. With 5 bases removed from V and 14 bases from J, the gap between germline ends came to 19 bases. The CDR3 here is CASSPLEADRKFF. Here the CDR3 DNA reads TGTGCCAGCAGCCCCCTCGAGGCGGATAGGAAGTTCTTC.

The sample holds a few counts of this clone. V gene TRBV30 combines with J gene TRBJ1-1, with no clear D. V gave up 0 bases and J gave up 1 base, with 21 bases separating them. Germline V gene sequence: CDR1 GTSNPN, CDR2 SVGIG (reference sequence). The CDR3 consists of 18 residues. CDR3 coding DNA: TGTGCCTGGAGTGTTGAACCTTTTATACAGAGGGCGAACACTGAAGCTTTCTTT. Translating it yields CAWSVEPFIQRANTEAFF.

This clone came up a few times. This rearrangement joins TRBV9 to TRBJ2-3; 12 nucleotides align to TRBD1. The germline V gene encodes CDR1 SGDLS and CDR2 YYNGEE. V was clipped by 4 bases and J by 4 bases; unmatched bases: 7. This CDR3 has 16 residues. CDR3 region: CASSPRGTGGADTQYF. The CDR3 coding sequence is TGTGCCAGCAGCCCCCGGGGGACAGGGGGCGCAGATACGCAGTATTTT.

This clone has a handful of counts. This rearrangement joins TRBV4-1 to TRBJ2-1, with D possibly being TRBD2 (6 bases). The V gene lost 3 bases and the J gene lost 6 bases, with 15 bases spanning the gap. Germline CDR1 is MGHRA and CDR2 is YSYEKL. The CDR3 totals 15 residues. CDR3 DNA sequence: TGCGCCAGCAGCCAGATTTTACTAGCTACCAATGAGCAGTTCTTC. This translates into CASSQILLATNEQFF.

V is TRBV30 and J is TRBJ2-5, with TRBD2 as a possible D gene (5 bases). The V end lost 8 bases, the J end lost 4 bases, and 20 bases lay between the germline ends. Germline CDR1 GTSNPN, CDR2 SVGIG (reference sequence). This CDR3 has 14 residues. The CDR3 sequence: CAGTPGGTRETQYF. CDR3 bases: TGTGCCGGCACCCCTGGAGGCACACGAGAGACCCAGTACTTC.

CDR3 sequence: CASSLGWELGETQYF. Here the CDR3 DNA reads TGTGCCAGCAGCTTAGGCTGGGAATTGGGCGAGACCCAGTACTTC. V is TRBV13 and J is TRBJ2-5, with D unresolved. The germline V and J ends were trimmed by 0 bases and 5 bases, with 13 bases remaining between them. From germline, CDR1 is PRHDT and CDR2 FYEKMQ (reference sequence). CDR3 length: 15 residues.

This chain links TRBV18 with TRBJ2-7; D is perhaps TRBD1 (6 bases). Germline V gene data show CDR1 as KGHSH and CDR2 as LQKENI. The CDR3 runs to 15 residues. The V gene lost 0 bases and the J gene lost 3 bases, with 12 bases spanning the gap. CDR3 loop: CASSPPGTLDYEQYF. CDR3 DNA sequence: TGTGCCAGCTCACCACCGGGGACACTAGACTACGAGCAGTACTTC.

The rearrangement uses TRBV14 and TRBJ1-1, with D perhaps matching TRBD1 (5 bases). The length of the CDR3 is 14 residues. The germline gives CDR1 SGHDN, CDR2 FVKESK. Trimming removed 3 bases from V and 5 bases from J, with 13 bases in between. The CDR3 DNA is TGTGCCAGCAGCCAGGACACTTGGGGAACTGAAGCTTTCTTT. Amino acids: CASSQDTWGTEAFF.

V is TRBV2 and J is TRBJ2-7; possibly TRBD1 or TRBD2 for D (6 bases each). CDR3 length equals 12 residues. Trimming left V 9 bases short and J 3 bases short, with 12 bases between. CDR1 SNHLY and CDR2 FYNNEI come from the germline V gene. As DNA, the CDR3 is TGTGCCAGAGGGGGGCAGAGCTACGAGCAGTACTTC. Protein product: CARGGQSYEQYF.

The CDR3 DNA is TGCGCCAGCAGCCAATTCCTCAGGGCCCCCGCCTATGGCTACACCTTC. Its translation is CASSQFLRAPAYGYTF. V usage is TRBV4-1 and J usage is TRBJ1-2; D perhaps matches TRBD1 (5 bases). The CDR3 length is 16 residues. Trimming pared 2 bases from V and 4 bases from J, leaving 17 bases between. Germline loops: CDR1 MGHRA, CDR2 YSYEKL.

The chain links TRBV30 to TRBJ1-6, with 9 bases lining up with TRBD1. This CDR3 comprises 14 residues. With V trimmed by 3 bases and J by 8 bases, 5 bases remained unmatched. CDR1 is GTSNPN, CDR2 SVGIG, per germline (reference sequence). The CDR3 sequence is CAWSGGQGYSPLHF. CDR3 nucleotide sequence: TGTGCCTGGAGCGGAGGACAGGGGTATTCACCCCTCCACTTT.

The table lists this clone with a few counts. The chain carries TRBV27 and TRBJ1-3; D may be TRBD1 (5 bases). The CDR3 contains 14 residues. The V end lost 5 bases, the J end lost 2 bases, and 10 bases lay between the germline ends. CDR1 and CDR2 from the germline V gene are MNHEY and SMNVEV (reference sequence). For the CDR3, the DNA is TGTGCCAGCAGTCAGCAGGGCGCTGGAAACACCATATATTTT. It encodes CASSQQGAGNTIYF.

The table lists this clone with a few counts. The chain employs TRBV5-8 and TRBJ2-3; no clear D. V dropped 4 bases and J dropped 5 bases, with 8 bases sitting between them. The CDR3 loop spans 12 amino acids. CDR1 is SGHTS and CDR2 is YDEGEE in the germline V gene. The CDR3 nucleotides read TGTGCCAGCAGCCCGCGGAGAGATACGCAGTATTTT. It codes for CASSPRRDTQYF.

This clone was observed a handful of times. The genes are TRBV30 and TRBJ2-7; weak D call: TRBD1 (6 bases). Germline CDR1 GTSNPN, CDR2 SVGIG (reference sequence). The V end lost 3 bases, the J end lost 4 bases, and 16 bases lay between the germline ends. The CDR3 is made up of 14 amino acids. For the CDR3, the DNA is TGTGCCTGGAGATCCACCTCAGGGGTTTACGAGCAGTACTTC. It codes for CAWRSTSGVYEQYF.

This clone occurred a few times. V gene TRBV7-9 combines with J gene TRBJ1-1; TRBD1 agrees at 7 bases. V lost 5 bases, J lost 4 bases, and 4 bases stayed unmatched. This CDR3 comprises 13 residues. The germline gives CDR1 SEHNR, CDR2 FQNEAQ (reference sequence). This CDR3 is CASSLGQLTEAFF. The DNA of the CDR3 is TGTGCCAGCAGCCTGGGACAGCTCACTGAAGCTTTCTTT.

This clone was seen a few times. V and J are TRBV5-1 and TRBJ2-6; no firm D call. The germline V gene has CDR1 SGHRS and CDR2 YFSETQ. The length of the CDR3 is 14 residues. V was cut by 3 bases and J by 1 base, with 5 bases left in between. The CDR3 DNA follows: TGCGCCAGCAGCTCCCAATCTGGGGCCAACGTCCTGACTTTC. It codes for CASSSQSGANVLTF.

The rearrangement links TRBV27 to TRBJ1-5; a possible D gene is TRBD1 (6 bases). Germline assignment: CDR1 MNHEY and CDR2 SMNVEV (reference sequence). The CDR3 is 13 amino acids. Trimming took 6 bases from V and 7 from J, leaving 13 bases between them. CDR3 sequence reads: CASRQGWRQPQHF. CDR3 DNA sequence: TGTGCCAGCAGACAGGGCTGGAGGCAGCCCCAGCATTTT.

This clone was counted between two and nine times. This rearrangement joins TRBV4-1 to TRBJ1-1; D call uncertain. V lost 1 base to trimming and J lost 0 bases, with 12 bases between them. CDR1 and CDR2 (germline): MGHRA, YSYEKL. The CDR3 is 16 residues long. CDR3 protein: CASSQGLRALNTEAFF. CDR3 in DNA: TGCGCCAGCAGCCAAGGCCTCCGGGCCCTGAACACTGAAGCTTTCTTT.

The chain employs TRBV30 and TRBJ1-2, with 7 positions matching TRBD1. V gave up 0 bases and J gave up 4 bases; unmatched junction bases: 8. This CDR3 spans 15 amino acids. CDR1 is GTSNPN and CDR2 is SVGIG in the germline V gene (reference sequence). The CDR3 DNA reads as TGTGCCTGGAGTGTTCTACAGGGGACCCTCTATGGCTACACCTTC. Residues: CAWSVLQGTLYGYTF.

This chain joins TRBV5-1 and TRBJ2-2; no reliable D call. This CDR3 is built from 15 residues. V gave up 3 bases and J gave up 7 bases, with 16 bases separating them. Germline loops: CDR1 SGHRS, CDR2 YFSETQ. The CDR3 is CASSSGVLDVGELFF. CDR3 bases: TGCGCCAGCAGCTCGGGCGTCCTAGATGTCGGGGAGCTGTTTTTT.

This clone was counted only a few times. The chain has TRBV30 and TRBJ1-2, with D unresolved. V was shortened by 5 bases and J by 8 bases, with 15 bases between the two germline ends. Germline CDR1 is GTSNPN and CDR2 is SVGIG (reference sequence). The CDR3 contains 12 residues. The DNA of the CDR3 is TGTGCCTGGTCGTTGATTCAGTGGGGCTACACCTTC. Translating it yields CAWSLIQWGYTF. The complete variable domain, with remaining parts taken from reference TRBV30 and TRBJ1-2, reads SQTIHQWPATLVQPVGSPLSLECTVEGTSNPNLYWYRQAAGRGLQLLFYSVGIGQISSEVPQNLSASRPQDRQFILSSKKLLLSDSGFYLCAWSLIQWGYTFGSGTRLTVV.

This clone appeared a few times. Other DNA sequences in the same sample also yield this CDR3. The V call is TRBV4-2, the J call TRBJ2-3; D may correspond to TRBD1 or TRBD2 (5 bases each). This CDR3 is 15 amino acids long. CDR1 is LGHNA, CDR2 YNFKEQ, per germline. Trimming shortened V by 0 bases and J by 6 bases, and 13 bases separated the two germline ends. Written as DNA, the CDR3 is TGTGCCAGCAGCCAAGAATCGTCGGGGCCGGATACGCAGTATTTT. Protein product: CASSQESSGPDTQYF.

The J gene is TRBJ1-4, the V gene TRBV19; tentatively, D is TRBD1 (5 bases). Per the germline V gene, CDR1 is LNHDA and CDR2 is SQIVND (reference sequence). This CDR3 has 14 residues. Trimming removed 11 bases at V and 8 bases at J, with 21 bases between. The CDR3 loop reads CAAKDSPAGEKLFF. The DNA for the CDR3 is TGTGCCGCCAAAGACAGTCCCGCGGGGGAAAAACTGTTTTTT.

This chain joins TRBV28 and TRBJ2-7; possible D gene TRBD1, 6 bases. V was pared by 5 bases and J by 3 bases, with 20 bases between. This CDR3 comprises 16 residues. Germline V lookup: CDR1 MDHEN, CDR2 SYDVKM. CDR3 DNA: TGTGCCAGCAGTCACTCCGGGACACGGAGGATCTACGAGCAGTACTTC. Encoded protein: CASSHSGTRRIYEQYF.

This clone occurred a few times. V is TRBV7-9 and J is TRBJ2-5, with D possibly TRBD2 on 5 matching bases. Per germline, CDR1 SEHNR and CDR2 FQNEAQ (reference sequence). CDR3 size: 14 residues. The V and J ends lost 4 bases and 6 bases respectively, with 15 bases between them. Here the CDR3 reads CASSYAEEWKTQYF. The CDR3 DNA reads TGTGCCAGCAGCTACGCGGAGGAGTGGAAGACCCAGTACTTC.